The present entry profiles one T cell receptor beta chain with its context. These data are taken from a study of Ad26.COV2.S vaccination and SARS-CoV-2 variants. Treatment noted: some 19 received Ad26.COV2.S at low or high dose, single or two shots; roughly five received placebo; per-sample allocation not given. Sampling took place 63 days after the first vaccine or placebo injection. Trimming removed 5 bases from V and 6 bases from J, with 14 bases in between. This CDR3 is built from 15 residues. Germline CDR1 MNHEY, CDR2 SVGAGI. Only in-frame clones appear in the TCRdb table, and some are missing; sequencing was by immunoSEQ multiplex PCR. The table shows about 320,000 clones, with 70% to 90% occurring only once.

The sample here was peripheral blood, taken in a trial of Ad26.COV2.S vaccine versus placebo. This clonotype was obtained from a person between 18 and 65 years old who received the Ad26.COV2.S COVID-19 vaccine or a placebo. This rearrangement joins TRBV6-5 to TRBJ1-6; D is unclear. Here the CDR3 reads CASSTPALPNSPLHF. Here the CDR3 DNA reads TGTGCCAGCAGTACCCCGGCCCTTCCTAATTCACCCCTCCACTTT.